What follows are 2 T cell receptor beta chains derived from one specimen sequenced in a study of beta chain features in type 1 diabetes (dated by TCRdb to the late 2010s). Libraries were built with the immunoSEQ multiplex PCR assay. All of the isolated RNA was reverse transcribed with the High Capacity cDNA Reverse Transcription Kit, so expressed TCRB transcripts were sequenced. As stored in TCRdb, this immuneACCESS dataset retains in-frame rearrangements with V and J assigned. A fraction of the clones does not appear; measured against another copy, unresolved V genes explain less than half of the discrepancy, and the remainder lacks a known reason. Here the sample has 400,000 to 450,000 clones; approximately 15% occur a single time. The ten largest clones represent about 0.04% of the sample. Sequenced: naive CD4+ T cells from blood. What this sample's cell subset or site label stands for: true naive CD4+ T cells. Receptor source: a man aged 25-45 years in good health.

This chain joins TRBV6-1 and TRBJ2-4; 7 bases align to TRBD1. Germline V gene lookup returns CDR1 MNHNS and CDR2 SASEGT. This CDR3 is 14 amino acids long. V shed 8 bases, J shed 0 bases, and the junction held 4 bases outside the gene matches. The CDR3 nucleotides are TGTGCCAGCCGGGACAGTATAGCCAAAAACATTCAGTACTTC. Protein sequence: CASRDSIAKNIQYF.

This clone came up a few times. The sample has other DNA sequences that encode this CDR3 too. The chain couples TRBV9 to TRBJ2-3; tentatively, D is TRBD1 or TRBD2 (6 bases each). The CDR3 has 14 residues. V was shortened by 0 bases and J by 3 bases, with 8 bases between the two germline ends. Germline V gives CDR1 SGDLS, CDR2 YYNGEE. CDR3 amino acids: CASSVAGATDTQYF. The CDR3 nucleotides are TGTGCCAGCAGCGTAGCGGGGGCGACAGATACGCAGTATTTT.